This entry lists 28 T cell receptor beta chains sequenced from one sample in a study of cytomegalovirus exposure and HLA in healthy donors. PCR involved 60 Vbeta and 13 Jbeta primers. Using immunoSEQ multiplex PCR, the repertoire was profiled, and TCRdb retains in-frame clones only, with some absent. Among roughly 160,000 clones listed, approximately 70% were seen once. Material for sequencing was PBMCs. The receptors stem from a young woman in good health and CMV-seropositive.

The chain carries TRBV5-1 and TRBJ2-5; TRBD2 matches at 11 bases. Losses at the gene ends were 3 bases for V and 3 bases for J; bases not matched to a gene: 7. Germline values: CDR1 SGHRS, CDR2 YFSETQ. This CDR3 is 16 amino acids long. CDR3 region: CASSYTALAGEETQYF. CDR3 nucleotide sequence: TGCGCCAGCAGCTACACAGCACTAGCGGGGGAAGAGACCCAGTACTTC.

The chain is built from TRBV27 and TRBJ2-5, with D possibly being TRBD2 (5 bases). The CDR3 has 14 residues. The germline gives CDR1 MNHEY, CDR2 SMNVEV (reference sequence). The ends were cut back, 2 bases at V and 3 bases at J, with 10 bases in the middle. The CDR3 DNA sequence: TGTGCCAGCAGTTTACGGGCCGGGGAAGAGACCCAGTACTTC. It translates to CASSLRAGEETQYF.

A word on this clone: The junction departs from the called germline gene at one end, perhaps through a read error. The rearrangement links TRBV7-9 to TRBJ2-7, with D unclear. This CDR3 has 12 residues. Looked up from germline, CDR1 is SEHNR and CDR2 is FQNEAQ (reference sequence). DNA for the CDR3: TGTTCCAGCAGTTCACTCGGTATCGAGCAGTACTTC. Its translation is CSSSSLGIEQYF. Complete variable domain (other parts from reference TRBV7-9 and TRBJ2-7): DTGVSQNPRHKITKRGQNVTFRCDPISEHNRLYWYRQTLGQGPEFLTYFQNEAQLEKSRLLSDRFSAERPKGSFSTLEIQRTEQGDSAMYLCSSSSLGIEQYFGPGTRLTVT.

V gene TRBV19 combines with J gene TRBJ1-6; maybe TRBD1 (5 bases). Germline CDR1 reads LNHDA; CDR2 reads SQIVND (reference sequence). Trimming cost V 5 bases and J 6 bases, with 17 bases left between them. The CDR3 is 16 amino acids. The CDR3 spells CASSSYRDLSNSPLHF. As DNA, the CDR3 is TGTGCCAGTAGTTCTTACCGGGACTTATCTAATTCACCCCTCCACTTT.

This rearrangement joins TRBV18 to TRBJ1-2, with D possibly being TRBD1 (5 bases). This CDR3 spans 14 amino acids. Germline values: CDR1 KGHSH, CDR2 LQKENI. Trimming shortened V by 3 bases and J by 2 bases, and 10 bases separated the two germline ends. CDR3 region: CASSPGGRNYGYTF. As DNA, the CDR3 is TGTGCCAGCTCACCTGGGGGGAGGAACTATGGCTACACCTTC.

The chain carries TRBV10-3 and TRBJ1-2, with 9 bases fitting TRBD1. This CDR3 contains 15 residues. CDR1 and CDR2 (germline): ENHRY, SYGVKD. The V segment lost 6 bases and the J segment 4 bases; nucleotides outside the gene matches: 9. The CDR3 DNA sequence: TGTGCCATCAGCCAGGCGGGGACAGGGACCTATGGCTACACCTTC. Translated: CAISQAGTGTYGYTF.

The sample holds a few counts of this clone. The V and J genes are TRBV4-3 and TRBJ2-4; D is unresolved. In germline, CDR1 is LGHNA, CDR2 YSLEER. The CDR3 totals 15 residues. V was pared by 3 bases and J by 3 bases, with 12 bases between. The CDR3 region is CASSQPPFSKNIQYF. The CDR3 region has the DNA TGCGCCAGCAGCCAGCCCCCGTTTAGCAAAAACATTCAGTACTTC.

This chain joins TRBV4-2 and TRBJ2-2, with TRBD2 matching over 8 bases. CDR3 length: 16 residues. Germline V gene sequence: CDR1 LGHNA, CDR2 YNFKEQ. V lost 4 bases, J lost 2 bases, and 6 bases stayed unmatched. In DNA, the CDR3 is TGTGCCAGCAGCCCCTCTAGCGGGTCCAACACCGGGGAGCTGTTTTTT. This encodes CASSPSSGSNTGELFF.

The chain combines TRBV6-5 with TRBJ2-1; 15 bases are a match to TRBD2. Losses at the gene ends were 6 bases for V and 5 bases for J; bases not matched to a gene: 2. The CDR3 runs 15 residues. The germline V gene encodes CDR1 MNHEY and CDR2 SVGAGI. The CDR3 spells CASRGLAGGHNEQFF. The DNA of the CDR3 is TGTGCCAGCAGGGGACTAGCGGGGGGACACAATGAGCAGTTCTTC.

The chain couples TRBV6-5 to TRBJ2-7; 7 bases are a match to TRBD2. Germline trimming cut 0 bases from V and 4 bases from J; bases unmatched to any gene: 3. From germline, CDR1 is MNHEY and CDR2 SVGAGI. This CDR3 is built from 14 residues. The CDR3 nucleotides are TGTGCCAGCAGTTACTCGGGACTACCATACGAGCAGTACTTC. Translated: CASSYSGLPYEQYF.

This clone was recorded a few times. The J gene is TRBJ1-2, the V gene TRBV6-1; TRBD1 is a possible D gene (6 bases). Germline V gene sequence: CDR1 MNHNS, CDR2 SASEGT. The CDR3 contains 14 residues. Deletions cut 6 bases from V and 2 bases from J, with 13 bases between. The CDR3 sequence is CASSEDRYNYGYTF. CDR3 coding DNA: TGTGCCAGCAGCGAGGACAGATACAACTATGGCTACACCTTC.

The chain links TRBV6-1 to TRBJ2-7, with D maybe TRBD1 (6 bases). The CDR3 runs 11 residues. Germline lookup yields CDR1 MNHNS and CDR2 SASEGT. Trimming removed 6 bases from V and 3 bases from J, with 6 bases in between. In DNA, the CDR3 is TGTGCCAGCAGACAGGGCTACGAGCAGTACTTC. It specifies CASRQGYEQYF.

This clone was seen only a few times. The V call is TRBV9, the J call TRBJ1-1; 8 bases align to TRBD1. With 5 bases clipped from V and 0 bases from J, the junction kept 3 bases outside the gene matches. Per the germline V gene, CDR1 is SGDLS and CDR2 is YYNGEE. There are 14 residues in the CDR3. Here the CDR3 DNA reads TGTGCCAGCAGTCAGGGGGCCGTGAACACTGAAGCTTTCTTT. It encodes CASSQGAVNTEAFF.

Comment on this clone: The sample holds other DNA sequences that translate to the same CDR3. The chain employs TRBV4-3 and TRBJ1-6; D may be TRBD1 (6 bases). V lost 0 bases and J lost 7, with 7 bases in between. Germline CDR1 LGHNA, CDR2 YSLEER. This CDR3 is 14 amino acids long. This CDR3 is CASSQETGNSPLHF. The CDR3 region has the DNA TGCGCCAGCAGCCAAGAAACAGGGAATTCACCCCTCCACTTT.

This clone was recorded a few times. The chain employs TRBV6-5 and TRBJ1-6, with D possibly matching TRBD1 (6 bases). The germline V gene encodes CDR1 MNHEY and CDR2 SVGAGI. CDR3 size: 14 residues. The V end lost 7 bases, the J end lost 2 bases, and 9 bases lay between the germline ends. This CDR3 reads CASTRTAYNSPLHF. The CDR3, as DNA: TGTGCCAGCACCCGGACAGCCTATAATTCACCCCTCCACTTT.

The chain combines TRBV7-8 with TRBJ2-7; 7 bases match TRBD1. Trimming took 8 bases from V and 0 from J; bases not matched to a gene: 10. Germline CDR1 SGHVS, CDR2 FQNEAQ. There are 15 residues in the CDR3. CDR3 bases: TGTGCCAGCGGATTAAGGGACAGTCTCTCCTACGAGCAGTACTTC. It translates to CASGLRDSLSYEQYF. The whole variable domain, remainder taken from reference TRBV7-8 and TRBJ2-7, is GAGVSQSPRYKVAKRGQDVALRCDPISGHVSLFWYQQALGQGPEFLTYFQNEAQLDKSGLPSDRFFAERPEGSVSTLKIQRTQQEDSAVYLCASGLRDSLSYEQYFGPGTRLTVT.

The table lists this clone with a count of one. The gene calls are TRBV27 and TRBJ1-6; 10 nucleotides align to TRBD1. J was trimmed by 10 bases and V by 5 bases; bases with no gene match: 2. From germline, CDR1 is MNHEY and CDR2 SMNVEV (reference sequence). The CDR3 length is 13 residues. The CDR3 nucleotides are TGTGCCAGCAGTGAGACAGGGGGCTCACCCCTCCACTTT. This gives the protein CASSETGGSPLHF.

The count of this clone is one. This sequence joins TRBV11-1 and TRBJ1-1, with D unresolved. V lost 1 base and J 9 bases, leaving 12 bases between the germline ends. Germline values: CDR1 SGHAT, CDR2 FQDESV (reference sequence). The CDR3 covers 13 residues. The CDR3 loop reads CASSLGSGSKAFF. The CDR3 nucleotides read TGTGCCAGCAGCTTAGGTTCAGGCTCAAAAGCTTTCTTT.

Here the CDR3 reads CASSLEGATNYGYTF. As DNA, the CDR3 is TGTGCCAGCAGTTTGGAGGGGGCCACTAACTATGGCTACACCTTC. This chain joins TRBV27 and TRBJ1-2; 7 bases agree with TRBD1. With V trimmed by 3 bases and J by 0 bases, 4 bases remained unmatched. This CDR3 comprises 15 residues. Germline V gene data show CDR1 as MNHEY and CDR2 as SMNVEV (reference sequence).

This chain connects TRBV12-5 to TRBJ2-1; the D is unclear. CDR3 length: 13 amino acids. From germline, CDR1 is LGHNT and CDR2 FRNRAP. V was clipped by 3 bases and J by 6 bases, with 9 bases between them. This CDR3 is CASGFDSSNEQFF. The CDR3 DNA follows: TGTGCTAGTGGTTTCGACTCTAGCAATGAGCAGTTCTTC.

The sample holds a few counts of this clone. The CDR3 region is CASSRTSGGSRETQYF. The CDR3 bases are TGTGCCAGTAGTCGGACTAGCGGGGGTTCTAGGGAGACCCAGTACTTC. This chain connects TRBV19 to TRBJ2-5; 13 positions match TRBD2. The CDR3 extends over 16 amino acids. With V trimmed by 5 bases and J by 5 bases, 8 bases remained unmatched. The germline V gene has CDR1 LNHDA and CDR2 SQIVND (reference sequence). The full variable domain, its missing parts supplied by reference TRBV19 and TRBJ2-5, is DGGITQSPKYLFRKEGQNVTLSCEQNLNHDAMYWYRQDPGQGLRLIYYSQIVNDFQKGDIAEGYSVSREKKESFPLTVTSAQKNPTAFYLCASSRTSGGSRETQYFGPGTRLLVL.

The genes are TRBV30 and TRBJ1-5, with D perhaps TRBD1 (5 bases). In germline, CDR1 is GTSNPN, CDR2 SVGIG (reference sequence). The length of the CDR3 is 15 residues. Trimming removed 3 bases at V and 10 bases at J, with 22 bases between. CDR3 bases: TGTGCCTGGAGCCCACCGGGAGATCACGGGGGTCCCCAGCATTTT. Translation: CAWSPPGDHGGPQHF.

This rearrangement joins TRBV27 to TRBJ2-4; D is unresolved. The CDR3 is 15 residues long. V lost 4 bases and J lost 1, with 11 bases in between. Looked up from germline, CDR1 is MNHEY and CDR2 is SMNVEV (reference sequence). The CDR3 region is CASSSVLGAKNIQYF. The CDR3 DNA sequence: TGTGCCAGCAGTTCGGTCCTCGGGGCCAAAAACATTCAGTACTTC.

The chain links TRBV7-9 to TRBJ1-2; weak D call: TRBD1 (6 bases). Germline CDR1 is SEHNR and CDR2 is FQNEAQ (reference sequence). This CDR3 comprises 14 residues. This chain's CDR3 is CSTPDTGPNYGYTF. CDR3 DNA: TGTTCCACCCCCGACACAGGGCCCAACTATGGCTACACCTTC.

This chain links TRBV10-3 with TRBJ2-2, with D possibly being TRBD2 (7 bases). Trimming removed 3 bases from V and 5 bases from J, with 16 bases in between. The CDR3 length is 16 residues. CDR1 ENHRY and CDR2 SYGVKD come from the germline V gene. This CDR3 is CAISDGGLVRTGELFF. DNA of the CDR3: TGTGCCATCAGTGACGGGGGGCTAGTGAGGACCGGGGAGCTGTTTTTT.

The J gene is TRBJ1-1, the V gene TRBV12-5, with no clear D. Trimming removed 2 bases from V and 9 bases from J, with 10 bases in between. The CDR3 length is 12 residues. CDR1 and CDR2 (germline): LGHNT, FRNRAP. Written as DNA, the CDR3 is TGTGCTAGTGGTTTGCCCGGAGGGAAAGCTTTCTTT. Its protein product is CASGLPGGKAFF.

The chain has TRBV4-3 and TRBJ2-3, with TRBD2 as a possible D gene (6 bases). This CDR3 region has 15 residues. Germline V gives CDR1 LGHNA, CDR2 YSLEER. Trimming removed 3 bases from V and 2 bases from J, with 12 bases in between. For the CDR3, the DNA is TGCGCCAGCAGCCAGACTAGAGGCCCCACAGATACGCAGTATTTT. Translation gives CASSQTRGPTDTQYF.

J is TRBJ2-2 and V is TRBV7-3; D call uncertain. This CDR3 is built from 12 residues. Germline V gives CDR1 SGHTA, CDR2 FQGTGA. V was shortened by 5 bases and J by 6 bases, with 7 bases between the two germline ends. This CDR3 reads CASSNIAGELFF. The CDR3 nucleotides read TGTGCCAGCAGCAACATTGCCGGGGAGCTGTTTTTT.